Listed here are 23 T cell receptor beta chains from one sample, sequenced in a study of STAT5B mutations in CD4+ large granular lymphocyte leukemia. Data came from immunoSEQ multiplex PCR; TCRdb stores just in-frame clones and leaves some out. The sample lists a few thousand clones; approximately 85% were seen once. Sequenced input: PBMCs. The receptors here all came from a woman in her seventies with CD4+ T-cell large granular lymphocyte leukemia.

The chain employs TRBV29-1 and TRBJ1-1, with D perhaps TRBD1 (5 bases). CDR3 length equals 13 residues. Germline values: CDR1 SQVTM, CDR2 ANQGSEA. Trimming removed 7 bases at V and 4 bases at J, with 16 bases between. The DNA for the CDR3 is TGCAGCGCTAGTCAGGGAGGGAGCACTGAAGCTTTCTTT. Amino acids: CSASQGGSTEAFF. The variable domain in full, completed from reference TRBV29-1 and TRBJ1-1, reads SAVISQKPSRDICQRGTSLTIQCQVDSQVTMMFWYRQQPGQSLTLIATANQGSEATYESGFVIDKFPISRPNLTFSTLTVSNMSPEDSSIYLCSASQGGSTEAFFGQGTRLTVV.

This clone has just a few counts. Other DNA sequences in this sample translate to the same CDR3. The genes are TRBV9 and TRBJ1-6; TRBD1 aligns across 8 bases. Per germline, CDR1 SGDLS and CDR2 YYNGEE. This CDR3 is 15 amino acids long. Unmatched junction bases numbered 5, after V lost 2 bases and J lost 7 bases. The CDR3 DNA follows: TGTGCCAGCAGCGTTAGGGACAGGCAGAATTCACCCCTCCACTTT. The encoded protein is CASSVRDRQNSPLHF.

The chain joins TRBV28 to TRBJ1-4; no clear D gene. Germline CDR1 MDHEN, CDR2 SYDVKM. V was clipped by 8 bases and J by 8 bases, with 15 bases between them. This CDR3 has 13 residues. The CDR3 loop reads CASSAPGEEKLFF. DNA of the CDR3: TGTGCCAGCTCGGCCCCTGGGGAGGAAAAACTGTTTTTT.

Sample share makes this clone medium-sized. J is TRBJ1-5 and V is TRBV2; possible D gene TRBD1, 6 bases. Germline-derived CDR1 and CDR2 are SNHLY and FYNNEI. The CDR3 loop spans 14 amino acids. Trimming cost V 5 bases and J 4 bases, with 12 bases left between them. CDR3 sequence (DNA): TGTGCCAGCAGTCTCAGGACAGATAATCAGCCCCAGCATTTT. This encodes CASSLRTDNQPQHF.

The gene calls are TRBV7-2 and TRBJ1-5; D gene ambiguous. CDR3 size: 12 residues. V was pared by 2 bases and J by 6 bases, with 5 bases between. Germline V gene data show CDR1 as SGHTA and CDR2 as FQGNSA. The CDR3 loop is CASSLYLQPQHF. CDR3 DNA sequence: TGTGCCAGCAGCTTATATCTTCAGCCCCAGCATTTT.

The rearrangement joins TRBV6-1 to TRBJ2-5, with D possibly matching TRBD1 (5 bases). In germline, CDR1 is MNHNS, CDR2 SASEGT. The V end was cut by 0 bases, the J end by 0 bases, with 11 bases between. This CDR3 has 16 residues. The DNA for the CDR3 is TGTGCCAGCAGTGAAGCCGCAGGGATGTACCAAGAGACCCAGTACTTC. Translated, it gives CASSEAAGMYQETQYF.

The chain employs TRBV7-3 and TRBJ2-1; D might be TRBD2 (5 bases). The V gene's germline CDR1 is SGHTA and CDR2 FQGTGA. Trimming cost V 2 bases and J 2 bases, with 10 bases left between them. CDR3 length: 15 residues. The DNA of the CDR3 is TGTGCCAGCAGCTTAGTTGAGGGCCCCTACAATGAGCAGTTCTTC. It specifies CASSLVEGPYNEQFF.

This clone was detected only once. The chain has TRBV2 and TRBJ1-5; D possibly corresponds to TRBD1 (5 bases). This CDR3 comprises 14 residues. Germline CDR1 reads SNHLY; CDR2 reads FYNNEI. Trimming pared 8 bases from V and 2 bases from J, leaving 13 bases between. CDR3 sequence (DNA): TGTGCCAGCCTCGAAGGGGCTGGCAATCAGCCCCAGCATTTT. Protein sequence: CASLEGAGNQPQHF.

CDR3 sequence (DNA): TGCGCCAGCAGCACACGAGCGGGAGCCCCCTCCAATGAGCAGTTCTTC. Protein product: CASSTRAGAPSNEQFF. The gene calls are TRBV4-1 and TRBJ2-1; 8 nucleotides agree with TRBD2. Germline CDR1 is MGHRA and CDR2 is YSYEKL. V lost 5 bases to trimming and J lost 6 bases; unmatched junction nucleotides: 12. The CDR3 is 16 residues long.

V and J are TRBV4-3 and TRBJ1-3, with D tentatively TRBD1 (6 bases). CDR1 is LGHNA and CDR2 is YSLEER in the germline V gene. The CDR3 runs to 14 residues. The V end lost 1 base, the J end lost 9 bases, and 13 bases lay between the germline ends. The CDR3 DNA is TGCGCCAGCAGCCAAGCAGGGGAGGGGGGCACCATATATTTT. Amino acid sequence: CASSQAGEGGTIYF.

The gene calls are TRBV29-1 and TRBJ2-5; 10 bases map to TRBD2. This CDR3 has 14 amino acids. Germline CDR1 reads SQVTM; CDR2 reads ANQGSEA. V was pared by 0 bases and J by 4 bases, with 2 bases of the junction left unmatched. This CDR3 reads CSVEDLAGVETQYF. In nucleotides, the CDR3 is TGCAGCGTTGAAGACCTAGCGGGAGTAGAGACCCAGTACTTC.

CDR3 residues: CAWSVSGGPDTQYF. In nucleotides, the CDR3 is TGTGCCTGGAGTGTATCCGGGGGGCCAGATACGCAGTATTTT. The V call is TRBV30, the J call TRBJ2-3, with D tentatively TRBD2 (7 bases). V lost 0 bases and J 4 bases, leaving 11 bases between the germline ends. CDR3 length equals 14 residues. CDR1 and CDR2 from the germline V gene are GTSNPN and SVGIG (reference sequence).

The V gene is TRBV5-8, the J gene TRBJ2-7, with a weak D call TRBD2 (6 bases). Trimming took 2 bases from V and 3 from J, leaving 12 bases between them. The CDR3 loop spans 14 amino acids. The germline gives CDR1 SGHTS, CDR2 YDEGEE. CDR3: CASSLRRVNYEQYF. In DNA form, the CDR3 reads TGTGCCAGCAGCTTAAGGAGGGTAAACTACGAGCAGTACTTC.

Here the CDR3 reads CASSGMAGWGNEQFF. The CDR3 DNA reads TGTGCCAGCAGTGGTATGGCGGGATGGGGCAATGAGCAGTTCTTC. This chain joins TRBV2 and TRBJ2-1; maybe TRBD2 (6 bases). The CDR3 is 15 residues long. Per the germline V gene, CDR1 is SNHLY and CDR2 is FYNNEI. The V end was cut by 4 bases, the J end by 6 bases, with 16 bases between.

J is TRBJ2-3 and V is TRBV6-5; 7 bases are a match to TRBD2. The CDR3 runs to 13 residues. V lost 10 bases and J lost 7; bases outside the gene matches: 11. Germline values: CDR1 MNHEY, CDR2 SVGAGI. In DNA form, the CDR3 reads TGTGCCACTAAGCGGGACCCCACGAATACGCAGTATTTT. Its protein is CATKRDPTNTQYF.

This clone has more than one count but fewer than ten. The CDR3, as DNA: TGCGCCAGCAGCCAAACCACCCAGGGGGATCAGCCCCAGCATTTT. This sequence encodes CASSQTTQGDQPQHF. This chain uses TRBV4-1 with TRBJ1-5, with 7 bases fitting TRBD1. Trimming cost V 2 bases and J 5 bases; bases outside gene matches: 6. Germline CDR1 and CDR2: MGHRA and YSYEKL. CDR3 length: 15 residues.

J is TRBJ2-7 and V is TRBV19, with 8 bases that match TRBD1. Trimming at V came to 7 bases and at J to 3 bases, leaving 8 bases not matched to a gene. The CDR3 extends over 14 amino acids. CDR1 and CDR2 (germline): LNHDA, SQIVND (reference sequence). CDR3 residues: CASKTGTGHYEQYF. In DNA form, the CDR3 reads TGTGCCAGTAAAACCGGGACAGGACACTACGAGCAGTACTTC.

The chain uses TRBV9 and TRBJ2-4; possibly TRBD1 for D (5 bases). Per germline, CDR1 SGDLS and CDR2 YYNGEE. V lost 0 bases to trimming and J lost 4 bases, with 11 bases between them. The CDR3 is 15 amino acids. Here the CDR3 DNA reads TGTGCCAGCAGCGTAGCGGCAGGGCCAAAAAACATTCAGTACTTC. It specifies CASSVAAGPKNIQYF.

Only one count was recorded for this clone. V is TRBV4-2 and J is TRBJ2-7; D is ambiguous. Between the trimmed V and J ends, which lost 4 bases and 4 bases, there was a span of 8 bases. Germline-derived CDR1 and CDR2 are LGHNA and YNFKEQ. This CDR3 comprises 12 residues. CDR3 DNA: TGTGCCAGCAGCCCCCCTAGTTACGAGCAGTACTTC. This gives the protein CASSPPSYEQYF.

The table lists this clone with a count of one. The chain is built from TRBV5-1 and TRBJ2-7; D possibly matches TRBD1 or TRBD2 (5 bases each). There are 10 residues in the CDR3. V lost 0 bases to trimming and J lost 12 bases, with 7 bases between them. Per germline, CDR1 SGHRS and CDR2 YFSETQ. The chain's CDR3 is CASSLAGGYF. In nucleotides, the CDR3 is TGCGCCAGCAGCTTGGCTGGGGGGTACTTC. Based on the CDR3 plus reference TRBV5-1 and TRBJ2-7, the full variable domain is KAGVTQTPRYLIKTRGQQVTLSCSPISGHRSVSWYQQTPGQGLQFLFEYFSETQRNKGNFPGRFSGRQFSNSRSEMNVSTLELGDSALYLCASSLAGGYFGPGTRLTVT.

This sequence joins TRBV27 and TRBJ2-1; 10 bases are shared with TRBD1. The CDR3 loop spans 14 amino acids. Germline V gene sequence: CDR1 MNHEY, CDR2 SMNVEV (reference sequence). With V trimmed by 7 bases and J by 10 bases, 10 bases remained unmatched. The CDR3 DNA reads TGTGCCAGCATTGGGCCTGACAGGGGGCGGGAGCAGTTCTTC. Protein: CASIGPDRGREQFF.

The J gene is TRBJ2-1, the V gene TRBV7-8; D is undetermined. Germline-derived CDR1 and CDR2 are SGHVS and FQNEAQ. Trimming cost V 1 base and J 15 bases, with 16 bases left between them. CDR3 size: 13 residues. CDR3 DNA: TGTGCCAGCAGCTTAGATCTAGGGCAACGGAGGTTCTTC. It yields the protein CASSLDLGQRRFF.

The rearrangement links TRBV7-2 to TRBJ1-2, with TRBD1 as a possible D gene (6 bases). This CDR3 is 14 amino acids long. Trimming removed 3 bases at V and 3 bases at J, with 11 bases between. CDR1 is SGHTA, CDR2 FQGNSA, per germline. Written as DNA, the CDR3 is TGTGCCAGCAGCTTGGGGAAGGGGGACTATGGCTACACCTTC. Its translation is CASSLGKGDYGYTF.